Each of the 12 T cell receptor beta chains below was sequenced from the same sample in a study of blood T cell repertoires in COVID-19. Using immunoSEQ multiplex PCR, the repertoire was profiled, and TCRdb retains in-frame clones only, with some absent. Found here are some 150,000 clones, around 87% of them singletons; the top ten hold less than 4%. Material for sequencing was peripheral blood. The receptor set was obtained from a woman aged 60-75 years with active COVID-19.

The chain couples TRBV30 to TRBJ1-3, with D hard to call. The CDR3 covers 12 residues. CDR1 and CDR2 (germline): GTSNPN, SVGIG (reference sequence). V lost 0 bases and J lost 7, with 7 bases in between. The CDR3 coding sequence is TGTGCCTGGAGTGTACTCGAGAACACCATATATTTT. This translates into CAWSVLENTIYF.

The chain links TRBV7-3 to TRBJ2-4; 14 positions match TRBD2. CDR3 length: 20 residues. Losses at the gene ends were 0 bases for V and 0 bases for J; bases not matched to a gene: 7. Per the germline V gene, CDR1 is SGHTA and CDR2 is FQGTGA. The chain's CDR3 is CASSLTYETSGRVAKNIQYF. CDR3 nucleotides: TGTGCCAGCAGCTTAACGTATGAGACTAGCGGGAGGGTAGCCAAAAACATTCAGTACTTC.

This chain links TRBV20-1 with TRBJ1-2; tentatively, D is TRBD1 (5 bases). V was cut by 3 bases and J by 5 bases, with 13 bases left in between. The germline CDR1 and CDR2 sequences are DFQATT and SNEGSKA (reference sequence). This CDR3 contains 13 residues. The CDR3 DNA is TGCAGTGCTAGTTTGTCGGGGGGGTATGGCTACACCTTC. This translates into CSASLSGGYGYTF.

V usage is TRBV5-1 and J usage is TRBJ2-1, with D possibly TRBD2 on 6 matching bases. Deletions cut 3 bases from V and 7 bases from J, with 23 bases between. This CDR3 has 17 amino acids. CDR1 and CDR2 (germline): SGHRS, YFSETQ. The CDR3 here is CASSSDTRGGSQNEQFF. The CDR3 DNA reads TGCGCCAGCAGCTCGGACACACGTGGGGGGAGTCAGAATGAGCAGTTCTTC.

CDR3 in amino acids: CASSYGTGEKLFF. The CDR3 bases are TGTGCCAGCAGTTACGGAACAGGTGAAAAACTGTTTTTT. The chain recombines TRBV28 with TRBJ1-4, with D perhaps matching TRBD1 (5 bases). The germline V and J ends were trimmed by 4 bases and 7 bases, with 10 bases remaining between them. The CDR3 has 13 amino acids. The germline CDR1 and CDR2 sequences are MDHEN and SYDVKM.

The sample holds one count of this clone. The J gene is TRBJ2-5, the V gene TRBV2; TRBD1 aligns across 8 bases. Germline CDR1 SNHLY, CDR2 FYNNEI. V lost 2 bases, J lost 5 bases, and 4 bases stayed unmatched. This CDR3 is 14 amino acids long. CDR3 coding DNA: TGTGCCAGCAGTGAAACGGGACAGGTGGAGACCCAGTACTTC. This gives the protein CASSETGQVETQYF. The variable domain in full, with the rest retrieved from reference TRBV2 and TRBJ2-5, is EPEVTQTPSHQVTQMGQEVILRCVPISNHLYFYWYRQILGQKVEFLVSFYNNEISEKSEIFDDQFSVERPDGSNFTLKIRSTKLEDSAMYFCASSETGQVETQYFGPGTRLLVL.

In its sample, this clone was seen a few times. V is TRBV5-6 and J is TRBJ1-2; a weak D match, TRBD1 (5 bases). Germline values: CDR1 SGHDT, CDR2 YYEEEE. This CDR3 spans 14 amino acids. The V end was cut by 3 bases, the J end by 8 bases, with 17 bases between. The CDR3 sequence: CASSSDSPGEGYTF. The CDR3 coding sequence is TGTGCCAGCAGCTCGGATAGTCCGGGGGAAGGCTACACCTTC.

The chain joins TRBV5-1 to TRBJ1-1, with D perhaps TRBD1 (5 bases). The CDR3 length is 13 residues. V lost 3 bases and J lost 2, with 8 bases in between. In germline, CDR1 is SGHRS, CDR2 YFSETQ. The CDR3 nucleotides read TGCGCCAGCAGCTCGACAGTTAACACTGAAGCTTTCTTT. Residues: CASSSTVNTEAFF.

The chain uses TRBV27 and TRBJ2-3; 7 nucleotides align to TRBD1. Germline V gene lookup returns CDR1 MNHEY and CDR2 SMNVEV (reference sequence). The CDR3 is made up of 15 amino acids. V shed 2 bases and J 2 bases; nucleotides not matched to a gene: 4. The DNA of the CDR3 is TGTGCCAGCAGTTTAAAGGGGGCCTCCACAGATACGCAGTATTTT. Translated, it gives CASSLKGASTDTQYF.

V usage is TRBV28 and J usage is TRBJ2-1; 8 bases agree with TRBD2. Trimming cost V 11 bases and J 5 bases; bases outside gene matches: 8. The V gene's germline CDR1 is MDHEN and CDR2 SYDVKM. The CDR3 is 13 amino acids. This CDR3 is CAAGGRANNEQFF. The CDR3 nucleotides are TGTGCCGCGGGGGGAAGAGCCAACAATGAGCAGTTCTTC.

The chain joins TRBV11-3 to TRBJ2-7; 8 bases are a match to TRBD2. The V and J ends lost 5 bases and 0 bases, in that order; junction bases with no gene match: 6. This CDR3 is 15 amino acids long. Germline V lookup: CDR1 SGHNT, CDR2 YENEEA. CDR3 loop: CASSQRGTSSYEQYF. CDR3 coding DNA: TGTGCCAGCAGCCAACGCGGGACTAGCTCCTACGAGCAGTACTTC.

The chain has TRBV30 and TRBJ1-5, with 10 bases lining up with TRBD1. The germline gives CDR1 GTSNPN, CDR2 SVGIG (reference sequence). V was pared by 3 bases and J by 0 bases, with 11 bases of the junction left unmatched. The CDR3 sequence is 18 residues long. The CDR3 protein is CAWSSGTGVLYSNQPQHF. The CDR3 DNA reads TGTGCCTGGAGCTCCGGGACAGGGGTTCTATATAGCAATCAGCCCCAGCATTTT.